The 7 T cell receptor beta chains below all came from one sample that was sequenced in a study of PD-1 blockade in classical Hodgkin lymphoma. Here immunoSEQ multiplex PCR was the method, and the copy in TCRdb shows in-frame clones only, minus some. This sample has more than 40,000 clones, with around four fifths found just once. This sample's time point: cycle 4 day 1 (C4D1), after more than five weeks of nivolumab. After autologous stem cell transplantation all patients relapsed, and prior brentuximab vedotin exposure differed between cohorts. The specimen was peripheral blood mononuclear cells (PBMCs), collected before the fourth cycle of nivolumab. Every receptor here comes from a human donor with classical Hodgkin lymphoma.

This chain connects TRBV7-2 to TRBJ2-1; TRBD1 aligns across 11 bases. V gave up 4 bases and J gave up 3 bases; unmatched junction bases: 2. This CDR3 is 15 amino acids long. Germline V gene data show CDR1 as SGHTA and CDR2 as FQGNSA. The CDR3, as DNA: TGTGCCAGCAGCTGGGGACAGGGGGACTACAATGAGCAGTTCTTC. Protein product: CASSWGQGDYNEQFF.

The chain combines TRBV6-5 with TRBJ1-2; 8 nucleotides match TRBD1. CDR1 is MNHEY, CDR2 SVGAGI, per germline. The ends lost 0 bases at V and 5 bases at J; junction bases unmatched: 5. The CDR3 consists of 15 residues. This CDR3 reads CASSYSIQGAYGYTF. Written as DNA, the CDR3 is TGTGCCAGCAGTTACTCAATTCAGGGGGCATATGGCTACACCTTC.

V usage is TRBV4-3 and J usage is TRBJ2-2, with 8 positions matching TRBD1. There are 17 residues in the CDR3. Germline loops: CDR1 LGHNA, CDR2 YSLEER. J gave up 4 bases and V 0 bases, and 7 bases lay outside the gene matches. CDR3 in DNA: TGCGCCAGCAGCCAAGATCCAGGGGGCCTCGGCACCGGGGAGCTGTTTTTT. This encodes CASSQDPGGLGTGELFF.

CDR3 sequence: CASSLAGGRDIQYF. DNA for the CDR3: TGTGCCAGCAGCTTAGCAGGGGGCAGGGACATTCAGTACTTC. This sequence joins TRBV7-6 and TRBJ2-4; 7 bases are shared with TRBD1. This CDR3 region has 14 residues. Trimming removed 0 bases from V and 8 bases from J; junction bases left unmatched: 4. Germline CDR1 and CDR2: SGHVS and FNYEAQ.

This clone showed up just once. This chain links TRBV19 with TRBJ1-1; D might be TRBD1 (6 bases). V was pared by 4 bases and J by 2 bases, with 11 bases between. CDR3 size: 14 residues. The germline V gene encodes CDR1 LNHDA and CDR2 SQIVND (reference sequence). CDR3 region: CASSTGDTNTEAFF. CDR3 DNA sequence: TGTGCCAGTAGTACGGGGGACACTAACACTGAAGCTTTCTTT.

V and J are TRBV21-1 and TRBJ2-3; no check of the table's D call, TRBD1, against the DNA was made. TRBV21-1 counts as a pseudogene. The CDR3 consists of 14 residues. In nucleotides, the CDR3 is TGTGCCAGCAGCAAAGCGCAGGGGGAACAGCGGACGGGCTTT. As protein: CASSKAQGEQRTGF.

Written as DNA, the CDR3 is TGTGCCAGCAGCCGACAGGGGGATGAGCAGTTCTTC. This translates into CASSRQGDEQFF. The V call is TRBV27, the J call TRBJ2-1, with 9 bases lining up with TRBD1. The germline V gene encodes CDR1 MNHEY and CDR2 SMNVEV (reference sequence). This CDR3 is 12 amino acids long. Unmatched junction bases numbered 2, after V lost 6 bases and J lost 8 bases.